The rows below give T cell receptor beta chains drawn from one sample of a study of shared clonotypes between healthy human individuals. The method was immunoSEQ multiplex PCR; TCRdb's version includes in-frame clones alone and lacks a portion of them. The sample lists some 980,000 clones; 76% were seen once. The sample taken for sequencing was memory CD4+ T cells sorted from blood. The origin of the receptors is a man aged 18 to 30 in good health. The CDR3 runs from the conserved cysteine through the conserved F or W. D genes are given only for firm matches. Expanded clones are given a class, and other clones once, few, many or no size at all.

abundance | j_gene | d_gene | v_gene | CDR3nt | CDR3aa
. | TRBJ1-3 | . | TRBV28 | TGTGCCAGCAGTTCGGGGGGGTCCTCTGGAAACACCATATATTTT | CASSSGGSSGNTIYF
. | TRBJ1-1 | TRBD1 | TRBV11-2 | TGTGCCAGCACCCGAGGGACAGGGAACACTGAAGCTTTCTTT | CASTRGTGNTEAFF
. | TRBJ2-3 | TRBD2 | TRBV12-5 | TGTGCTAGTAAGCGGGGCCTGGCCTTTGGGACAGATACGCAGTATTTT | CASKRGLAFGTDTQYF
. | TRBJ1-1 | TRBD1 | TRBV19 | TGTGCCAGTAGTCCGGGACAGGGGCTGGTGTCTTTCTTT | CASSPGQGLVSFF
. | TRBJ2-3 | . | TRBV6-4 | TGTGCCAGCAGTGACAAGGAGCGCCGACGCACAGATACGCAGTATTTT | CASSDKERRRTDTQYF
. | TRBJ1-2 | . | TRBV5-4 | TGTGCCAGCAGCATGGACTCGGTCTATGGCTACACCTTC | CASSMDSVYGYTF
. | TRBJ2-7 | . | TRBV11-2 | TGTGCCAGCAGCGCTGGGACTGCATCATTCTTC | CASSAGTASFF
. | TRBJ1-6 | . | TRBV11-1 | TGTGCCAGCAGCCCGGACAGTCATTCACCCCTCCACTTT | CASSPDSHSPLHF
. | TRBJ2-7 | . | TRBV5-1 | TGCGCCAGCAGCCAACCAGGCTACGAGCAGTACTTC | CASSQPGYEQYF
. | TRBJ1-5 | . | TRBV27 | TGTGCCAGCAGTTTAAACGGGGTCAATCAGCCCCAGCATTTT | CASSLNGVNQPQHF
. | TRBJ2-1 | TRBD2 | TRBV5-1 | TGCGCCAGCAGCTGGGGGGGACCCTACAATGAGCAGTTCTTC | CASSWGGPYNEQFF
. | TRBJ2-7 | TRBD1 | TRBV9 | TGTGCCAGCAGCGCTCAACCGGGACAGGGCTACGAGCAGTACTTC | CASSAQPGQGYEQYF
. | TRBJ1-2 | TRBD1 | TRBV7-3 | TGTGCCTTCGGACAGGGGGCGAGTGGCTACACCTTC | CAFGQGASGYTF
. | TRBJ2-2 | . | TRBV6-6 | TGTGCCAGCAGTGCAAAAAGCACCGGGGAGCTGTTTTTT | CASSAKSTGELFF
. | TRBJ2-5 | TRBD1 | TRBV6-6 | TGTGCCAGCAGTTCGGGACAGGGCTTAGAGACCCAGTACTTC | CASSSGQGLETQYF
. | TRBJ2-1 | TRBD2 | TRBV29-1 | TGCAGCGTTGGGACTAGCGGGAATACCCCCTACAATGAGCAGTTCTTC | CSVGTSGNTPYNEQFF
few | TRBJ1-4 | . | TRBV30 | TGTGCCTGGAGTCTTTTGGGGGCTAATGAAAAACTGTTTTTT | CAWSLLGANEKLFF